Sequencing of this T cell receptor beta chain was carried out in a study of blood T cell repertoires in COVID-19. Study as a whole: Sites across the United States, Italy and Spain contributed samples from acute and convalescent COVID-19. The cDNA or gDNA used as material had been derived from T cells, B-cell-depleted T cells, or PBMCs.

As handled by the study authors: Counts of nucleated cells, estimated from reference gene primer amplification, were obtained. Profiled with immunoSEQ multiplex PCR; TCRdb holds only in-frame clones, not every one. The D gene and trimming were derived from the DNA, and the V and J assignments and clone size from that table. The table includes roughly 200,000 clones, roughly 90% detected once. The sample comprised peripheral blood. The source is a middle-aged man with acute or convalescent COVID-19.

In DNA form, the CDR3 reads TGTGCCAGCAGAACGGGACAGGGAGGCAATCAGCCCCAGCATTTT. Amino acids: CASRTGQGGNQPQHF. The V call is TRBV27, the J call TRBJ1-5, with 9 bases lining up with TRBD1. This CDR3 is 15 amino acids long. The germline CDR1 and CDR2 sequences are MNHEY and SMNVEV (reference sequence). The V segment lost 6 bases and the J segment 2 bases; nucleotides outside the gene matches: 5.